Here is one TCR beta chain with its context. Its antigen is not identified. This sample was included in a study of CD8 T cells in Susac syndrome. Study observations and caveats: That the number of individuals in its TCR sequencing and HLA analysis was relatively small was acknowledged by the study.

RNA amounts of roughly 0.45 to 1 ug underwent reverse transcription with random hexamers. TCRdb re-called the immunoSEQ multiplex PCR reads through MiXCR, storing one row per CDR3 protein. Of 90,000 or so distinct CDR3 sequences listed, around 93% are singletons. V gave up 7 bases and J gave up 1 base, with 15 bases separating them. In germline, CDR1 is SGHAT, CDR2 FQNNGV. The CDR3 consists of 15 residues. The TCR was taken from a human donor in good health. What was sequenced was CD8+ T cells from PBMCs. The V call is TRBV11-2, the J call TRBJ2-3, with D unclear. The CDR3 coding sequence is TGTGCCAGCACCCTCATCGGGTCCGGCACAGATACGCAGTATTTT. It translates to CASTLIGSGTDTQYF.